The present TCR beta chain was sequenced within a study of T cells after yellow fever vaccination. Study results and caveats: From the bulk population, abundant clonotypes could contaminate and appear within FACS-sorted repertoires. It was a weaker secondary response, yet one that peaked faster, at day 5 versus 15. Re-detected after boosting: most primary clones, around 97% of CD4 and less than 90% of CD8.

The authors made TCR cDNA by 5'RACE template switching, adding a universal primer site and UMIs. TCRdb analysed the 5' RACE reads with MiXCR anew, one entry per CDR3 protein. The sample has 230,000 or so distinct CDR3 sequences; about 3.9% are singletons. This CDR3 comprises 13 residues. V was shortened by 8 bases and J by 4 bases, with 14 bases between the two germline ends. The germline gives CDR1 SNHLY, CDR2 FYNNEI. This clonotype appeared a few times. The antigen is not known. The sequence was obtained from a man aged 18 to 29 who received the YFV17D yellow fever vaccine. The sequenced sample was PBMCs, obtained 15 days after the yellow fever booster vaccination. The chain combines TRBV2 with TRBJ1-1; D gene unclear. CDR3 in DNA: TGTGCCAGCGGCCTCGAGACGGGCACTGAAGCTTTCTTT. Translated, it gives CASGLETGTEAFF.